This T cell receptor beta chain was obtained from a study of blood T cell repertoires in COVID-19 (dated by TCRdb to 2018 to 2020). For the study in its entirety: Samples covering the acute and convalescent phases of COVID-19 were provided by collaborators in the United States, Italy and Spain. HLA class I and class II types, where available, came from metadata supplied by the sample provider rather than from assay-based typing. The sample metadata nearly always contained a de-identified subject ID, COVID-19 status, age in years and sex. Samples were obtained from the ongoing ImmuneRACE study (first 160 participants) and from over 1,000 subjects provided by 6 global collaborators. The repertoires were released in a freely available public database intended as a resource for research on the immune response to SARS-CoV-2. The dataset comprised deeply sampled blood TCRbeta repertoires from subjects exposed to, actively infected with, or recovered from COVID-19. The material from the prospective study consisted of cDNA or gDNA derived from T cells, B-cell-depleted T cells, or PBMCs. General study outcomes and caveats: How much clinical and demographic metadata was included differed by source and by participant, and the metadata was provided uncurated.

TCRbeta CDR3 regions were amplified from genomic DNA by means of the immunoSEQ Assay, a bias-controlled multiplex PCR. The published analysis was carried out like this. Nucleated cell counts per sample were estimated from amplification of reference gene primers within the assay. To quantify the absolute abundance of each unique TCRbeta CDR3 rearrangement, sequence reads were collapsed and filtered. For each sample, productive Simpson clonality was calculated as the square root of Simpson's diversity index over productive rearrangements. TCRdb provides this immuneACCESS table in a form limited to in-frame rearrangements. Some clones are lacking; in checked studies, under half of them reflect an unresolved V gene, and why the rest are absent is not known. V and J calls and clone size follow that table, whereas D and trimming were derived from the DNA. The table for this sample lists about 280,000 clones; around 87% of them were counted only once. The biggest ten clones account for about 2% of the sample.

Its CDR3 holds 17 amino acids, cysteine through phenylalanine. The retained sequence is limited to the CDR3, 51 bases, with the frame set at the first base. V has 6 bases trimmed and J has 0 bases trimmed; junction bases matching no gene number 13. Sequences MNHEY (CDR1) and SVGEGT (CDR2) are obtained from the germline V gene. The sample holds a few counts of this clone. What antigen it recognizes has not been identified. It has no much larger one-base neighbor in the sample; base qualities were not kept. Samples from volunteer blood donors who had recovered from COVID-19 were contributed by a second Seattle source. Whole blood was collected in K2EDTA tubes by collaborating institutions according to the institutions' own protocols. For TCRbeta analysis, collaborators shipped samples in one of three forms: frozen whole blood, isolated PBMCs, or DNA extracted from either of those sample types.

This receptor was taken from a woman aged 50 to 65 who had recovered from COVID-19. The rearrangement joined TRBV6-2 or TRBV6-3 to TRBJ1-1, and 7 junction bases match TRBD1. Sequenced sample: peripheral blood. The sequenced DNA is TGTGCCAGCAGCCAGGGGGTGGTCAGCCGGATGAACACTGAAGCTTTCTTT. Translated, this is CASSQGVVSRMNTEAFF.